The present entry profiles one T cell receptor (beta chain) with its context. In the original workflow: Reference gene primer amplification gave nucleated cell count estimates. Libraries were prepared by immunoSEQ multiplex PCR; TCRdb keeps only in-frame clonotypes and omits some of them. Clone size and V and J calls were adopted from that table, with D and trimming inferred from the DNA. In the table there are some 160,000 clones, around 86% of which are singletons. The data are from a study of blood T cell repertoires in COVID-19. Turning to the study itself: Samples came from the United States, Italy and Spain, spanning acute and convalescent COVID-19.

This CDR3 has 16 residues. V lost 6 bases to trimming and J lost 5 bases, with 20 bases between them. Germline V gives CDR1 LNHDA, CDR2 SQIVND (reference sequence). The sample consisted of peripheral blood. This receptor was obtained from a man aged 70 or older who had recovered from COVID-19. This chain joins TRBV19 and TRBJ2-1; a possible D gene is TRBD1 (5 bases). CDR3: CASRGSGHFFNNEQFF. The DNA for the CDR3 is TGTGCCAGTAGGGGTTCAGGGCATTTTTTCAACAATGAGCAGTTCTTC. The full variable domain, completed using reference TRBV19 and TRBJ2-1, is DGGITQSPKYLFRKEGQNVTLSCEQNLNHDAMYWYRQDPGQGLRLIYYSQIVNDFQKGDIAEGYSVSREKKESFPLTVTSAQKNPTAFYLCASRGSGHFFNNEQFFGPGTRLTVL.